The 19 T cell receptor beta chains reported below all come from one sample, sequenced in a study of regulatory T cells in long-lasting Graves disease. Arm-PCR with iRepertoire HTBI primers amplified the CDR3 regions for these TCR beta libraries. MiXCR was run by TCRdb on the multiplex PCR reads, yielding one entry per CDR3 protein. The sample has fewer than 400,000 distinct CDR3 sequences, about a sixth seen once. Time point reported: newly diagnosed GD, antithyroid drugs for less than 3 months. RNA extracted from PBMCs served as the sequencing template. The input for sequencing was peripheral blood mononuclear cells (PBMCs), taken at new diagnosis, from a patient treated with antithyroid drugs. The origin of the receptors is a female donor with Graves disease.

The sample holds many counts of this clonotype. This rearrangement joins TRBV20-1 to TRBJ2-3, with 7 positions matching TRBD2. Unmatched junction bases numbered 8, after V lost 1 base and J lost 4 bases. CDR1 and CDR2 from the germline V gene are DFQATT and SNEGSKA (reference sequence). The CDR3 covers 15 residues. CDR3 sequence (DNA): TGCAGTGCTAGAGGACCAGCGGGAAAATCAGATACGCAGTATTTT. Its translation: CSARGPAGKSDTQYF.

The V and J genes are TRBV27 and TRBJ2-7; TRBD1 aligns across 8 bases. The V gene end was trimmed by 5 bases and the J gene end by 6 bases; junction bases not matched to a gene: 12. CDR3 length: 15 residues. The V gene's germline CDR1 is MNHEY and CDR2 SMNVEV (reference sequence). For the CDR3, the DNA is TGTGCCAGCAGTCTGAGTTGGCAGGGGGCAAGCGAGCAGTACTTC. Its protein is CASSLSWQGASEQYF.

This clonotype was seen ten or more times. The chain is built from TRBV20-1 and TRBJ2-3; 9 positions agree with TRBD2. This CDR3 comprises 13 residues. Germline CDR1 DFQATT, CDR2 SNEGSKA (reference sequence). The junction had 0 bases not matched to a gene; V was cut back by 1 base and J by 4 bases. CDR3 bases: TGCAGTGCTAGAGGCGGGAGGGCAGATACGCAGTATTTT. Its protein product is CSARGGRADTQYF.

This clonotype has just a few counts. The J gene is TRBJ1-3, the V gene TRBV18; D remains ambiguous. This CDR3 has 19 amino acids. Germline assignment: CDR1 KGHSH and CDR2 LQKENI. Trimming removed 3 bases from V and 0 bases from J, with 21 bases in between. Written as DNA, the CDR3 is TGTGCCAGCTCACCCCTGGGTTGGACTGGTCAGAGCTCTGGAAACACCATATATTTT. It translates to CASSPLGWTGQSSGNTIYF.

About this clonotype itself: The junction and the germline gene differ at one end; a read error may be behind it. The V call is TRBV11-1, the J call TRBJ2-3; 10 nucleotides agree with TRBD2. Germline V CDR1 and CDR2: SGHAT, FQDESV (reference sequence). This CDR3 spans 18 amino acids. The CDR3 here is CASSETGTSVASTDAQYF. The CDR3 DNA sequence: TGTGCCAGCAGCGAAACCGGGACTAGCGTCGCTAGCACAGATGCGCAGTATTTT.

In its sample, this clonotype was seen a few times. The chain combines TRBV3-1 with TRBJ1-3; D gene ambiguous. Germline CDR1 reads LGHDT; CDR2 reads YNNKEL (reference sequence). The CDR3 spans 15 residues. V lost 4 bases and J lost 0, with 10 bases in between. The CDR3: CASSRGPHSGNTIYF. The CDR3 coding sequence is TGTGCCAGCAGCCGAGGGCCCCACTCTGGAAACACCATATATTTT.

As for this clonotype: A single base separates this from a much larger clone, so it may be a read error. The gene calls are TRBV13 and TRBJ2-7; D gene uncertain. This CDR3 spans 14 amino acids. Germline CDR1 and CDR2: PRHDT and FYEKMQ (reference sequence). Trimming removed 5 bases at V and 6 bases at J, with 17 bases between. The CDR3 bases are TGTGCCAGCAGCCATCCGGAGACGGGTTCCGAGCAGTACTTC. This gives the protein CASSHPETGSEQYF.

The chain links TRBV14 to TRBJ2-3, with 13 nucleotides matching TRBD2. V gave up 4 bases and J gave up 2 bases; unmatched junction bases: 9. Germline V CDR1 and CDR2: SGHDN, FVKESK. The CDR3 totals 18 residues. CDR3 DNA: TGTGCCAGCAGCCGGATAACTAGCGGGAGGGCCTACACAGATACGCAGTATTTT. Its protein product is CASSRITSGRAYTDTQYF.

In regard to this clonotype: A read error may be the cause here, since a much bigger clone is one base away. V is TRBV20-1 and J is TRBJ2-3; 7 nucleotides line up with TRBD2. This CDR3 region has 13 residues. Germline V gene data show CDR1 as DFQATT and CDR2 as SNEGSKA (reference sequence). The CDR3 loop reads CSATSGRTDAQYF. In DNA form, the CDR3 reads TGCAGTGCTACTAGCGGCCGCACAGATGCGCAGTATTTT.

This clonotype was seen ten or more times. This rearrangement joins TRBV10-3 to TRBJ1-2; the match to TRBD1 covers 7 bases. The germline gives CDR1 ENHRY, CDR2 SYGVKD. The CDR3 is made up of 16 amino acids. V trimming: 6 bases; J trimming: 6 bases; junction bases outside the gene matches: 16. Here the CDR3 reads CAIRGLEGAGFHGYTF. CDR3 bases: TGTGCCATCAGAGGTCTGGAGGGGGCAGGATTTCATGGCTACACCTTC.

This clonotype was seen at least ten times. The chain has TRBV12-5 and TRBJ2-2, with D possibly TRBD2 on 6 matching bases. This CDR3 comprises 16 residues. Germline CDR1 and CDR2: LGHNT and FRNRAP. Trimming pared 0 bases from V and 6 bases from J, leaving 14 bases between. The CDR3 DNA follows: TGTGCTAGTGGTTTGGTACGGCAGGGAGGACCCGGGGAGCTGTTTTTT. It encodes CASGLVRQGGPGELFF. Using reference TRBV12-5 and TRBJ2-2 for the parts outside the CDR3, the full variable domain is DARVTQTPRHKVTEMGQEVTMRCQPILGHNTVFWYRQTMMQGLELLAYFRNRAPLDDSGMPKDRFSAEMPDATLATLKIQPSEPRDSAVYFCASGLVRQGGPGELFFGEGSRLTVL.

This clonotype occurred many times. The gene calls are TRBV9 and TRBJ1-2; 10 bases are shared with TRBD1. This CDR3 is built from 14 residues. Germline CDR1 and CDR2: SGDLS and YYNGEE. The trim removed 3 bases at V and 8 bases at J, leaving 7 bases unmatched. The CDR3 sequence: CASSAGTGEYGYTF. CDR3 nucleotide sequence: TGTGCCAGCAGCGCCGGGACAGGGGAATACGGCTACACCTTC.

This clonotype showed up just a few times. The chain links TRBV10-3 to TRBJ2-1; D possibly corresponds to TRBD2 (5 bases). In germline, CDR1 is ENHRY, CDR2 SYGVKD. The CDR3 has 12 residues. Trimming took off 7 bases at V and 10 bases at J, with 14 bases between the two ends. CDR3 sequence: CAITPRGGEQFF. DNA for the CDR3: TGTGCCATCACGCCCCGGGGTGGGGAGCAGTTCTTC.

This clonotype was seen a handful of times. V and J are TRBV5-6 and TRBJ1-1; the D gene is possibly TRBD1 (6 bases). Per the germline V gene, CDR1 is SGHDT and CDR2 is YYEEEE. The ends were cut back, 5 bases at V and 0 bases at J, with 17 bases in the middle. This CDR3 has 16 amino acids. DNA of the CDR3: TGTGCCAGCAGGAAAGGGAGGTGGGACATGAACACTGAAGCTTTCTTT. Translated, it gives CASRKGRWDMNTEAFF.

This clonotype has at least ten counts. The chain links TRBV18 to TRBJ2-3; D call uncertain. Trimming left V 0 bases short and J 9 bases short, with 10 bases between. CDR3 size: 13 residues. CDR1 KGHSH and CDR2 LQKENI come from the germline V gene. The DNA for the CDR3 is TGTGCCAGCTCACCACCGTACCTGTCCACGCAGTATTTT. It specifies CASSPPYLSTQYF.

This clonotype was seen more than once but under ten times. A much larger clone differs from this one at a single base, so this may be a read error. Without the conserved terminal phenylalanine or tryptophan, this CDR3 likely stems from a read error. V gene TRBV2 combines with J gene TRBJ1-2; D unresolved. V shed 0 bases and J shed 3 bases, with 8 bases lying between them. This CDR3 is 14 amino acids long. Looked up from germline, CDR1 is SNHLY and CDR2 is FYNNEI. CDR3: CASSEAYVDYGYTL. CDR3 in DNA: TGTGCCAGCAGTGAAGCGTATGTGGACTATGGCTACACCCTC.

This rearrangement joins TRBV29-1 to TRBJ1-2; D gene unclear. Deletions cut 4 bases from V and 8 bases from J, with 11 bases between. The CDR3 has 11 amino acids. CDR1 SQVTM and CDR2 ANQGSEA come from the germline V gene. Written as DNA, the CDR3 is TGCAGCGTTGGGCAGGCTGGGGGCTACACCTTC. It yields the protein CSVGQAGGYTF.

CDR3 in amino acids: CASSELGEKLFF. As DNA, the CDR3 is TGTGCCAGCAGTGAACTGGGGGAAAAACTGTTTTTT. This chain links TRBV6-1 with TRBJ1-4; D is undetermined. The CDR3 length is 12 residues. Germline V CDR1 and CDR2: MNHNS, SASEGT. V lost 2 bases and J 8 bases, leaving 6 bases between the germline ends.

This clonotype was seen just once. The chain employs TRBV14 and TRBJ2-3; 8 nucleotides match TRBD2. CDR3 size: 13 residues. CDR1 is SGHDN, CDR2 FVKESK, per germline. Trimming at V came to 2 bases and at J to 15 bases, leaving 10 bases not matched to a gene. For the CDR3, the DNA is TGTGCCAGCAGCCAATTTATGGACGGGAGGGACTATTTT. Amino acid sequence: CASSQFMDGRDYF.